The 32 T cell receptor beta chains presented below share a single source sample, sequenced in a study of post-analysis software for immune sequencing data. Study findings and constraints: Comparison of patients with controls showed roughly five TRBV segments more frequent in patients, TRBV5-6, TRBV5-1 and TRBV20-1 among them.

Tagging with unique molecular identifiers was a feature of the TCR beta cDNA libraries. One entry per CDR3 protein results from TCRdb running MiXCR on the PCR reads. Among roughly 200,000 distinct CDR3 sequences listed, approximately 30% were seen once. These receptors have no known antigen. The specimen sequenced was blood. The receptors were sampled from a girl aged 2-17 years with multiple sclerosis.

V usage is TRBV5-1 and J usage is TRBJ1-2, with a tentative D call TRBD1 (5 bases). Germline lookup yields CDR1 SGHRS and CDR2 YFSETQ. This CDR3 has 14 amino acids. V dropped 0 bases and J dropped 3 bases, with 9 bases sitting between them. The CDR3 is CASSLGQTDYGYTF. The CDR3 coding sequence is TGCGCCAGCAGCTTGGGACAGACAGACTATGGCTACACCTTC.

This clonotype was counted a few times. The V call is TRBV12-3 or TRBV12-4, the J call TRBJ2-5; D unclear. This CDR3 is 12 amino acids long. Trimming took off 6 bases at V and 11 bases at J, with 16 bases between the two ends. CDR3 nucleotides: TGTGCCAGCAGCCCAGTGGTCGGCCGGCAGTACTTC. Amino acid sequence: CASSPVVGRQYF.

CDR3 region: CAISQLLFTDTQYF. CDR3 sequence (DNA): TGTGCCATCAGCCAGTTACTATTCACAGATACGCAGTATTTT. This sequence joins TRBV10-3 and TRBJ2-3; D gene ambiguous. CDR1 is ENHRY and CDR2 is SYGVKD in the germline V gene. CDR3 length: 14 residues. V was shortened by 6 bases and J by 2 bases, with 12 bases between the two germline ends.

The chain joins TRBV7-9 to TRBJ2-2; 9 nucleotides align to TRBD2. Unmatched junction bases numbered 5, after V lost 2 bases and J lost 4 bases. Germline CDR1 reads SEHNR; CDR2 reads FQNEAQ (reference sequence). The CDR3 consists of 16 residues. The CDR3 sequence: CASSLLSGRTTGELFF. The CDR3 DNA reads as TGTGCCAGCAGCTTATTGAGCGGGAGGACCACCGGGGAGCTGTTTTTT. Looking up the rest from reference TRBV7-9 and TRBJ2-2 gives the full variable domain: DTGVSQNPRHKITKRGQNVTFRCDPISEHNRLYWYRQTLGQGPEFLTYFQNEAQLEKSRLLSDRFSAERPKGSFSTLEIQRTEQGDSAMYLCASSLLSGRTTGELFFGEGSRLTVL.

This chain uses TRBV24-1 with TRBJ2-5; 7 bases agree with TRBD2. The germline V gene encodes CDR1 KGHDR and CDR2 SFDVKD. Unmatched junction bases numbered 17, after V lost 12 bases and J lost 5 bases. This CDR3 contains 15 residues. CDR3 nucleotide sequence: TGTGCCGCCGGACTAGTGCGGGAGACACAGGAGACCCAGTACTTC. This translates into CAAGLVRETQETQYF.

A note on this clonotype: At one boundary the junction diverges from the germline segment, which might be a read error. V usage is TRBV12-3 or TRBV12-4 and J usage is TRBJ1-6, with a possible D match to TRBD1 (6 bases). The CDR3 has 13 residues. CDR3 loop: CASSGDGNSPHHF. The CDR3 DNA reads TGTGCCAGCTCAGGGGACGGTAATTCACCCCACCACTTT.

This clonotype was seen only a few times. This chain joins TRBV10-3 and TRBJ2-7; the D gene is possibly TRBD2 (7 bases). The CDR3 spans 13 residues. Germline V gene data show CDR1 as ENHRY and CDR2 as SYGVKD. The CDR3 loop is CDKGGDLSYEQYF. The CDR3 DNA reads TGTGACAAGGGGGGGGACTTATCCTACGAGCAGTACTTC.

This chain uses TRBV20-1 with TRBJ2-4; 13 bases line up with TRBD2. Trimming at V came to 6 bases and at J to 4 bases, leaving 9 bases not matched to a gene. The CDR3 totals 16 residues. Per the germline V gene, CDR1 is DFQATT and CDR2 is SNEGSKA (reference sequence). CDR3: CSADPGLAGTKNIQYF. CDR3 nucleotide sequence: TGCAGTGCCGACCCGGGACTAGCGGGAACGAAAAACATTCAGTACTTC.

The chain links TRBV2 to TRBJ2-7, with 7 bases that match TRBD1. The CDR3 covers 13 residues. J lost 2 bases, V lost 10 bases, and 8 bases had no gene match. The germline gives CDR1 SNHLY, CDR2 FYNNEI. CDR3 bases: TGTGCCAACAGACAGGGAAGCACCTACGAGCAGTACTTC. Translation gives CANRQGSTYEQYF. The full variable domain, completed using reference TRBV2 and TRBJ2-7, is EPEVTQTPSHQVTQMGQEVILRCVPISNHLYFYWYRQILGQKVEFLVSFYNNEISEKSEIFDDQFSVERPDGSNFTLKIRSTKLEDSAMYFCANRQGSTYEQYFGPGTRLTVT.

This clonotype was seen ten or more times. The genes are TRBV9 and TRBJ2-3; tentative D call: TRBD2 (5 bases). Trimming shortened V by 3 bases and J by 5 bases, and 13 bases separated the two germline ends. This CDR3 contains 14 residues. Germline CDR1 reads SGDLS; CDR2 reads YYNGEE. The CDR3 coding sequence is TGTGCCAGCAGCGCCTGGACTTATTTAGATACGCAGTATTTT. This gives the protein CASSAWTYLDTQYF.

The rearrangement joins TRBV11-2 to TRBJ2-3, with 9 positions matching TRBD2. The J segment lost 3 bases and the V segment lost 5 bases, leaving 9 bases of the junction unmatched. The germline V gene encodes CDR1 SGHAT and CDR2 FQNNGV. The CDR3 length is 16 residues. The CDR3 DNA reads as TGTGCCAGCAGCACCGCGACTAGCGGAACTACAGATACGCAGTATTTT. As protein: CASSTATSGTTDTQYF. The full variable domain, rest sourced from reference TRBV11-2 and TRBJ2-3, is EAGVAQSPRYKIIEKRQSVAFWCNPISGHATLYWYQQILGQGPKLLIQFQNNGVVDDSQLPKDRFSAERLKGVDSTLKIQPAKLEDSAVYLCASSTATSGTTDTQYFGPGTRLTVL.

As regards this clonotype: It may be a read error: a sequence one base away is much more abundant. CDR3 sequence: CSVESGTGSHYGYTF. For the CDR3, the DNA is TGCAGCGTTGAATCCGGGACAGGGAGTCACTATGGCTACACCTTC. The V call is TRBV29-1, the J call TRBJ1-2, with TRBD1 matching 9 bases. The CDR3 extends over 15 amino acids. V was pared by 2 bases and J by 3 bases, with 7 bases of the junction left unmatched. Germline V gene lookup returns CDR1 SQVTM and CDR2 ANQGSEA.

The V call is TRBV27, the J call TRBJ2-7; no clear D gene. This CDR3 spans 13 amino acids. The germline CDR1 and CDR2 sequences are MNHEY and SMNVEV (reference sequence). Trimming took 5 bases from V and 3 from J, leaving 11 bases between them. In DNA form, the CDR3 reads TGTGCCAGCAGTCCCATCTCAGGCTACGAGCAGTACTTC. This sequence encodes CASSPISGYEQYF.

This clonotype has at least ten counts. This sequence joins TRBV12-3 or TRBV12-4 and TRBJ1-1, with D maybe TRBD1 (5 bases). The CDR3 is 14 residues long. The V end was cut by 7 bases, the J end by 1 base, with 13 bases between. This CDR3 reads CASTTSGANTEAFF. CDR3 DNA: TGTGCCAGCACAACAAGTGGGGCGAACACTGAAGCTTTCTTT.

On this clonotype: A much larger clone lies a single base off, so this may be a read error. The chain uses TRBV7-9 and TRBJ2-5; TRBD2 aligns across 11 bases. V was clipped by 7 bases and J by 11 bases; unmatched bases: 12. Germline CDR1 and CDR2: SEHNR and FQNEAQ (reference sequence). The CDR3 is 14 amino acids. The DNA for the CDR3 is TGTGCCAGCACCATAGCGGGAGGGGATTCTGAGCAGTACTTC. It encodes CASTIAGGDSEQYF.

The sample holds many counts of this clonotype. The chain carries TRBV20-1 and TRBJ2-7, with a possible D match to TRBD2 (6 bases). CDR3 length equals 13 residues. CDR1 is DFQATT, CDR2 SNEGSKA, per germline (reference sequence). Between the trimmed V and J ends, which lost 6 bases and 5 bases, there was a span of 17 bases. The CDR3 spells CSAPRQGGDEQYF. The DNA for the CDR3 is TGCAGTGCCCCTCGGCAGGGAGGAGACGAGCAGTACTTC.

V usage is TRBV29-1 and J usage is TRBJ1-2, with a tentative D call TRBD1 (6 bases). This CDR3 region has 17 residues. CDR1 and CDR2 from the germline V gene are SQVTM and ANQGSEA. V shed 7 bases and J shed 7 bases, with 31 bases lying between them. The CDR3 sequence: CSAEGSTGIPFPGGYTF. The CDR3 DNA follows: TGCAGCGCAGAGGGATCGACAGGAATCCCCTTCCCTGGTGGCTACACCTTC.

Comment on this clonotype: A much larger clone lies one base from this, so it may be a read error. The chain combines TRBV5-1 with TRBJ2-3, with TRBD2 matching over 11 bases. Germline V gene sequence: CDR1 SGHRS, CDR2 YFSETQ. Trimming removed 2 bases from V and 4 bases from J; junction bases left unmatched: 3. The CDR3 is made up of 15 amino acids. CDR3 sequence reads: CASSFSGGAPDTQYF. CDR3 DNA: TGCGCCAGCAGCTTTAGCGGGGGGGCCCCAGATACGCAGTATTTT.

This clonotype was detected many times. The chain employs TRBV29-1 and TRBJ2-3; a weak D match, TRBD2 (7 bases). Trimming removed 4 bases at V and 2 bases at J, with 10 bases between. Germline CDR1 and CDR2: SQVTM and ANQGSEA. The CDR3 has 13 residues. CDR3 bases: TGCAGCGTTGGAGGGGGGGACACAGATACGCAGTATTTT. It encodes CSVGGGDTDTQYF.

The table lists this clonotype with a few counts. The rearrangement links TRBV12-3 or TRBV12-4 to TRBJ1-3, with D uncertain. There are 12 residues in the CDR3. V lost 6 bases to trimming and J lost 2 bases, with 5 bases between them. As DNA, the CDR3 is TGTGCCAGCAGATGGGCTGGAAACACCATATATTTT. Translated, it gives CASRWAGNTIYF.

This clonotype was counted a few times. The CDR3 region is CASSSGSVYSGNTIYF. CDR3 nucleotide sequence: TGTGCCAGCAGTTCAGGAAGCGTCTACTCTGGAAACACCATATATTTT. The chain links TRBV12-3 or TRBV12-4 to TRBJ1-3; D remains ambiguous. V shed 4 bases and J shed 0 bases, with 13 bases lying between them. The CDR3 spans 16 residues.

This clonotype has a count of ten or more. The CDR3 sequence: CSVAGTGNEKLFF. The CDR3 region has the DNA TGCAGCGTTGCGGGGACAGGGAATGAAAAACTGTTTTTT. This sequence joins TRBV29-1 and TRBJ1-4; 9 bases align to TRBD1. V dropped 4 bases and J dropped 5; count of bases not matched to a gene: 2. There are 13 residues in the CDR3. Germline V gene sequence: CDR1 SQVTM, CDR2 ANQGSEA. Full variable domain (rest looked up from reference TRBV29-1 and TRBJ1-4): SAVISQKPSRDICQRGTSLTIQCQVDSQVTMMFWYRQQPGQSLTLIATANQGSEATYESGFVIDKFPISRPNLTFSTLTVSNMSPEDSSIYLCSVAGTGNEKLFFGSGTQLSVL.

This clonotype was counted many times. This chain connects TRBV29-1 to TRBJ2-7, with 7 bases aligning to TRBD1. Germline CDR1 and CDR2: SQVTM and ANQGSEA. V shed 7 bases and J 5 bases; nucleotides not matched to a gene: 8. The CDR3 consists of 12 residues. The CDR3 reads CSATTGRHEQYF. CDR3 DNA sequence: TGCAGCGCGACGACAGGGCGCCACGAGCAGTACTTC.

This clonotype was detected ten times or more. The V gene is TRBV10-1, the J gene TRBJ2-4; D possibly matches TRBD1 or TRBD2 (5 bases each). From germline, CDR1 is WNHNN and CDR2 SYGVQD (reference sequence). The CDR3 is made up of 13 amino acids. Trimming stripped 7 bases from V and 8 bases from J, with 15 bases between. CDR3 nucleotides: TGCGCCAGCACCAAGAGGGACGGGGACATTCAGTACTTC. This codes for CASTKRDGDIQYF.

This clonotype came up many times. DNA for the CDR3: TGCGCCAGCAGCTCCACAGGGGGCAGGGAGACCCAGTACTTC. As protein: CASSSTGGRETQYF. V and J are TRBV5-1 and TRBJ2-5; 9 nucleotides match TRBD1. This CDR3 region has 14 residues. Germline CDR1 is SGHRS and CDR2 is YFSETQ. V gave up 3 bases and J gave up 5 bases; unmatched junction bases: 5.

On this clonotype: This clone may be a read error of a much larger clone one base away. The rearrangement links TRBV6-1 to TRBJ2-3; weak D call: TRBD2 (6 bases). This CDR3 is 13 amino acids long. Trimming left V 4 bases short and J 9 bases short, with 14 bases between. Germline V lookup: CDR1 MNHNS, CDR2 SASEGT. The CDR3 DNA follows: TGTGCCAGCAGTGGACGCGGCGGAGGGACGCAGTATTTT. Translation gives CASSGRGGGTQYF.

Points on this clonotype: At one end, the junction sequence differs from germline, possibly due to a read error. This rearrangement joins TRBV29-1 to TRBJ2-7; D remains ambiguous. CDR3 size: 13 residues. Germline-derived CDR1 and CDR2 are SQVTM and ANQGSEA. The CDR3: CSVEDRRTYERYF. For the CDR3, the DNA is TGCAGCGTTGAAGATCGTAGGACCTACGAGCGGTACTTC.

CDR3 protein: CASSLGLAGLGEQFF. CDR3 nucleotide sequence: TGCGCCAGCAGCCTCGGACTAGCGGGCCTAGGGGAGCAGTTCTTC. V is TRBV5-1 and J is TRBJ2-1; 11 nucleotides line up with TRBD2. The CDR3 is 15 residues long. V was pared by 4 bases and J by 10 bases, with 10 bases of the junction left unmatched. Germline CDR1 reads SGHRS; CDR2 reads YFSETQ.

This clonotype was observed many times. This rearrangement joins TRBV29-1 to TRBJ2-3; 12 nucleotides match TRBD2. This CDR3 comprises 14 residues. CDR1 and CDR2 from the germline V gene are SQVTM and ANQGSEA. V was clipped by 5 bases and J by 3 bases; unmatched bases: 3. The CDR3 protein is CSVLTSGSTDTQYF. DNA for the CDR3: TGCAGCGTTCTGACTAGCGGGAGTACAGATACGCAGTATTTT.

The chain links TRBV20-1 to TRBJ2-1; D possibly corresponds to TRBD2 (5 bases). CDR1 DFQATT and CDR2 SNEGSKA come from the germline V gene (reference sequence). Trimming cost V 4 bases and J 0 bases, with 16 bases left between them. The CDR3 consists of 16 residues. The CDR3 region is CSATSLVASSYNEQFF. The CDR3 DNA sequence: TGCAGTGCTACCTCACTAGTGGCGAGCTCCTACAATGAGCAGTTCTTC.

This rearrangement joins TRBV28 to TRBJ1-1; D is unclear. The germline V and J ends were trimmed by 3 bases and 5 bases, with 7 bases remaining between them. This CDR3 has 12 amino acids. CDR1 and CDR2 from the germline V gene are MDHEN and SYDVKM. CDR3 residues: CASSLGLTEAFF. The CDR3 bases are TGTGCCAGCAGTTTGGGTCTGACTGAAGCTTTCTTT.

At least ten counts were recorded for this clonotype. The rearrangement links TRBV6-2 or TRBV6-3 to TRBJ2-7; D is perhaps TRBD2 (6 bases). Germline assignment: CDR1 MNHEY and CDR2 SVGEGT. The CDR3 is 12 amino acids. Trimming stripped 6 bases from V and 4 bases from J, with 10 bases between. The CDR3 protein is CASRETSYEQYF. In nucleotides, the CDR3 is TGTGCCAGCAGGGAGACTAGTTACGAGCAGTACTTC.